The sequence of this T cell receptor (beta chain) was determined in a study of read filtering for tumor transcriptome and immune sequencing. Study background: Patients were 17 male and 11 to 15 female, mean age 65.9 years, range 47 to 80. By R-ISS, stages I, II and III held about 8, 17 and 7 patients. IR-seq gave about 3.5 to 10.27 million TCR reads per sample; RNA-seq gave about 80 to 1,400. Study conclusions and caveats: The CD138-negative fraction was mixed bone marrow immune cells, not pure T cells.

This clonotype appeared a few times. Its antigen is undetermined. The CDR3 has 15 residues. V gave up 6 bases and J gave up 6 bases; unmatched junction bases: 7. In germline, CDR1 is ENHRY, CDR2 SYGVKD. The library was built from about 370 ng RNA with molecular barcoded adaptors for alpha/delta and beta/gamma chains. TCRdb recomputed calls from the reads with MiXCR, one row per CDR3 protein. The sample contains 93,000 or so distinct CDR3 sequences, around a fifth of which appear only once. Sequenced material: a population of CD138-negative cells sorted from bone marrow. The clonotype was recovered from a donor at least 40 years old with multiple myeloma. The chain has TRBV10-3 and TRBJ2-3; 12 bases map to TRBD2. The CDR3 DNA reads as TGTGCCATCAGCGCTAGCGGGGGGGCCCTGGATACGCAGTATTTT. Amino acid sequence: CAISASGGALDTQYF.